This T cell receptor beta chain emerged from a study of T cells after yellow fever vaccination. Germline V gene lookup returns CDR1 KGHDR and CDR2 SFDVKD. V was shortened by 7 bases and J by 4 bases, with 18 bases between the two germline ends. This CDR3 spans 15 amino acids. Study conclusions and caveats: In FACS-sorted repertoires, abundant clonotypes from the bulk population could appear as contaminants.

Conversion of TCR transcripts into cDNA relied on 5'RACE template switching, which added a universal primer site and UMIs. TCRdb processed the 5' RACE reads anew with MiXCR; each CDR3 protein has one entry. The data show a few hundred thousand distinct CDR3 sequences, about 15% seen once. This clonotype is medium-sized by share. Its cognate antigen is unknown. The chain combines TRBV24-1 with TRBJ2-5; D may be TRBD2 (6 bases). This clonotype was obtained from a man aged 18-30 years who received the YFV17D yellow fever vaccine. The material was PBMCs, obtained around 5 days after the first yellow fever vaccination. This CDR3 reads CATSAPGGPSETQYF. CDR3 nucleotide sequence: TGTGCCACCAGCGCGCCCGGGGGTCCATCAGAGACCCAGTACTTC.